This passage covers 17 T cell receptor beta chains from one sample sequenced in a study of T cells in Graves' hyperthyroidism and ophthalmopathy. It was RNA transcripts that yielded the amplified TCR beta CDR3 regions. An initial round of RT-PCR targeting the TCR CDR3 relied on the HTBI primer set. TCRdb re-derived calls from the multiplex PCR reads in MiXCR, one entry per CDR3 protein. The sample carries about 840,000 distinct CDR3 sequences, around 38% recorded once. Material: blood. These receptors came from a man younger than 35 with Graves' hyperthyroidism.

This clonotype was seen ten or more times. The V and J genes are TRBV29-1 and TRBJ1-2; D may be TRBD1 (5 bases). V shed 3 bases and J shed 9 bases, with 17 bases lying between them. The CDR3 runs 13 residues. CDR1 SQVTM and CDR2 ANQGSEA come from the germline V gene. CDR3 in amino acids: CSVDSRDDNSYTF. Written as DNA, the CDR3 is TGCAGCGTTGACTCCAGGGACGACAATAGCTACACCTTC. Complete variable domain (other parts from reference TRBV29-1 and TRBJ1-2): SAVISQKPSRDICQRGTSLTIQCQVDSQVTMMFWYRQQPGQSLTLIATANQGSEATYESGFVIDKFPISRPNLTFSTLTVSNMSPEDSSIYLCSVDSRDDNSYTFGSGTRLTVV.

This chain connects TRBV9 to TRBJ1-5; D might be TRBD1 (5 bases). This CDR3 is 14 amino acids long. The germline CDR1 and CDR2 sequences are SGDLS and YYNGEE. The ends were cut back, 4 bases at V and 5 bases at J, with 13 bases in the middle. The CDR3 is CASSPGTMDQPQHF. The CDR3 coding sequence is TGTGCCAGCAGCCCCGGGACCATGGATCAGCCCCAGCATTTT. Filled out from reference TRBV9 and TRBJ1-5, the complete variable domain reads DSGVTQTPKHLITATGQRVTLRCSPRSGDLSVYWYQQSLDQGLQFLIQYYNGEERAKGNILERFSAQQFPDLHSELNLSSLELGDSALYFCASSPGTMDQPQHFGDGTRLSIL.

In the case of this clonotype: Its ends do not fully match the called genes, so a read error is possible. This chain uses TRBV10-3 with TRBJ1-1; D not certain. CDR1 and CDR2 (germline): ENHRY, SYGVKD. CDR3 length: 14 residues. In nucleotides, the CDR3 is TGTGCCAGCAGTGAAAGTGGCATGAACACTGAAGCTTTCTTT. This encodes CASSESGMNTEAFF.

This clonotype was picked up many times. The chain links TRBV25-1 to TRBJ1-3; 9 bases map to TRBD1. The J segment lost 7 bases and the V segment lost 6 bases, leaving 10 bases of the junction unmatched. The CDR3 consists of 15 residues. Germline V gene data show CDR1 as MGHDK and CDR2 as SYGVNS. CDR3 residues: CASRAPGQGSNTIYF. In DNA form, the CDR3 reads TGTGCCAGCAGAGCGCCGGGACAGGGTTCCAACACCATATATTTT.

The CDR3 sequence: CSAMSGFGYEQYF. CDR3 sequence (DNA): TGCAGTGCCATGTCAGGGTTTGGGTACGAGCAGTACTTC. The chain uses TRBV20-1 and TRBJ2-7, with a weak D call TRBD1 (5 bases). This CDR3 has 13 amino acids. The germline V gene encodes CDR1 DFQATT and CDR2 SNEGSKA (reference sequence). V lost 6 bases, J lost 4 bases, and 16 bases lay in between.

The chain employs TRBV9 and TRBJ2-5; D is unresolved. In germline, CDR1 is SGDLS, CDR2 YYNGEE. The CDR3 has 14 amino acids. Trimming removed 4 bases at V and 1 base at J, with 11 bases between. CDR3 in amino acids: CASSPPEFQETQYF. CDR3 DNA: TGTGCCAGCAGCCCTCCAGAGTTCCAAGAGACCCAGTACTTC.

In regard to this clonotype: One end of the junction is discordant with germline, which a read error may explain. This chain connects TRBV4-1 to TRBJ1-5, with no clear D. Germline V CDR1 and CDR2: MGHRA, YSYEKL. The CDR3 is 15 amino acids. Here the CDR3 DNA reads TGTGCCAGCAGCCAAGAGGAGTATAGCAATCAGCCCCAGCATTTT. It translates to CASSQEEYSNQPQHF.

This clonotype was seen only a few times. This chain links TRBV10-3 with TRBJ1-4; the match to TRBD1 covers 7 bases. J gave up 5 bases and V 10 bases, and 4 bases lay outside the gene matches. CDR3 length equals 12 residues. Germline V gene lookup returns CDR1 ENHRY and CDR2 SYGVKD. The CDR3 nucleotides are TGTGCCACCGGGACAGAGAATGAAAAACTGTTTTTT. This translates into CATGTENEKLFF.

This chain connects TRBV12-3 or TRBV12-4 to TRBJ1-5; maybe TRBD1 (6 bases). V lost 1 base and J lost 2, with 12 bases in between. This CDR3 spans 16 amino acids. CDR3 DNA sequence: TGTGCCAGCAGTTTAGGGGACACGGTAGGCAATCAGCCCCAGCATTTT. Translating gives CASSLGDTVGNQPQHF.

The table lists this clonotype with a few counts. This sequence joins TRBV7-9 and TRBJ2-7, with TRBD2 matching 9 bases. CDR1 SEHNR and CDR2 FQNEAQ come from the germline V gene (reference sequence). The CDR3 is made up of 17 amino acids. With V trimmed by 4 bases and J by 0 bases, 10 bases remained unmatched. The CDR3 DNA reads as TGTGCCAGCAGCTCCTTCCCGACTAGCGGTAGCTCCTACGAGCAGTACTTC. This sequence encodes CASSSFPTSGSSYEQYF.

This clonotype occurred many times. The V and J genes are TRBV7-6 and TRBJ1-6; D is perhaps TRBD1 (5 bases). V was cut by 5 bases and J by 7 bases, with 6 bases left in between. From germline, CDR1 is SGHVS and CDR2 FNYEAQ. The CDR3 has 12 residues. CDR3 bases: TGTGCCAGCAGCGACAGCAATTCACCCCTCCACTTT. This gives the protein CASSDSNSPLHF. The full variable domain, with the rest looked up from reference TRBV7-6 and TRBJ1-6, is GAGVSQSPRYKVTKRGQDVALRCDPISGHVSLYWYRQALGQGPEFLTYFNYEAQQDKSGLPNDRFSAERPEGSISTLTIQRTEQRDSAMYRCASSDSNSPLHFGNGTRLTVT.

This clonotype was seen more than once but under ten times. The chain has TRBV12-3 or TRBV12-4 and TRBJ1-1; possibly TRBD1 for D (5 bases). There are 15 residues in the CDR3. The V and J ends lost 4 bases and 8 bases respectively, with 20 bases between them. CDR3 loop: CASSSVSPGRQEAFF. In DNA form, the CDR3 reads TGTGCCAGCAGTTCAGTAAGCCCGGGACGGCAAGAAGCTTTCTTT.

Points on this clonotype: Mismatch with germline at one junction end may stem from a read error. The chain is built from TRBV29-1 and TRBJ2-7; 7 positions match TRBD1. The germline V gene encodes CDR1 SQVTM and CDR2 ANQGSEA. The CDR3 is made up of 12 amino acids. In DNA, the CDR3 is TGTGCCGTCCGGGACAGTAACTACGAGCAGTACTTC. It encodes CAVRDSNYEQYF.

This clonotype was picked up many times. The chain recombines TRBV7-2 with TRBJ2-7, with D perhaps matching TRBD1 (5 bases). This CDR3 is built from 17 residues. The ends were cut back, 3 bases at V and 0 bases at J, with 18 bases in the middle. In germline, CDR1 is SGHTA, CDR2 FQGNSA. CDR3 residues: CASSFRPQEIGSYEQYF. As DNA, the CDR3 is TGTGCCAGCAGCTTTCGACCACAGGAAATAGGCTCCTACGAGCAGTACTTC.

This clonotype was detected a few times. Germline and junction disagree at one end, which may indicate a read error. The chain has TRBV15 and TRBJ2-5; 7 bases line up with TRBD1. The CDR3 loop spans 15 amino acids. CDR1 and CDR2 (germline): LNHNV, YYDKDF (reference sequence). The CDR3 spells CATSRDLAGGEPQYF. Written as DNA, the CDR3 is TGTGCCACCAGCAGAGATCTGGCAGGGGGAGAGCCCCAGTACTTC.

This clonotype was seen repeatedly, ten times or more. CDR3 DNA sequence: TGTGCCATCAGTGAGCCTGGGACGGTCTATGGCTACACCTTC. It yields the protein CAISEPGTVYGYTF. This sequence joins TRBV10-3 and TRBJ1-2, with D possibly being TRBD1 (5 bases). V lost 2 bases and J 4 bases, leaving 11 bases between the germline ends. This CDR3 contains 14 residues. Germline-derived CDR1 and CDR2 are ENHRY and SYGVKD.

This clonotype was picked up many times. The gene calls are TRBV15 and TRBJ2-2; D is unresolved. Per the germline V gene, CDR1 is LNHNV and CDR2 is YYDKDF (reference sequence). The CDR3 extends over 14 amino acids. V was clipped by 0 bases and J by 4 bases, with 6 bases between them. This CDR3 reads CATSREGSTGELFF. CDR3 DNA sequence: TGTGCCACCAGCAGAGAAGGATCCACCGGGGAGCTGTTTTTT.